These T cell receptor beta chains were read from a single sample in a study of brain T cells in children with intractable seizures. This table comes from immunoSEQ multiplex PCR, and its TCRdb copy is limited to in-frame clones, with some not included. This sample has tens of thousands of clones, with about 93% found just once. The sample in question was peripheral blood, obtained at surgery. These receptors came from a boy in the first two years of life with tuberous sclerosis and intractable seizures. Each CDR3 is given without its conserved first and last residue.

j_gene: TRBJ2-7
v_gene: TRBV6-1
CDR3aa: ASSEPPGQTYEQY

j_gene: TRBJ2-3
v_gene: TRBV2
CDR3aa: ASIRTGTSTDTQY

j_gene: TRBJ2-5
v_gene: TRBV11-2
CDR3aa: ASSPGTSGQETQY

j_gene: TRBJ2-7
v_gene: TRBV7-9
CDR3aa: ASSHIRRPGGEQY

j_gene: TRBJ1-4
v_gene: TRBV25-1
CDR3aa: ASSEGDILNEKLF

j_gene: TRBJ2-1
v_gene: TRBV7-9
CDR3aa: ASSLGLAGINEQF

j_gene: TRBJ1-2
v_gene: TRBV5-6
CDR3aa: ASSLGAGDHGYT

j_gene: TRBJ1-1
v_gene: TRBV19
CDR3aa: ASSIRQENTEAF

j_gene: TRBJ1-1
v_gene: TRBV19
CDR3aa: ASSKRGPGTEAF

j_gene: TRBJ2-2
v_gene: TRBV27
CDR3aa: ASSGLTGELF

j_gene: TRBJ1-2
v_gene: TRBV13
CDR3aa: ASSLPVQYGYT

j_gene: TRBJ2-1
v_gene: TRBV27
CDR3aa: ASSLTTGAEF

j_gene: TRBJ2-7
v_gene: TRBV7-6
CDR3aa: ASSLAVASGIVEQY

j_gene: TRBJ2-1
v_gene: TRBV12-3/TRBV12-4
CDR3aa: ASSHLGSGQF

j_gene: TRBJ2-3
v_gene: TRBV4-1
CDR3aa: ASSPSGESTDTQY

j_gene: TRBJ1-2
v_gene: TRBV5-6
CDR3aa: ASSYLGQEGLAYGYT

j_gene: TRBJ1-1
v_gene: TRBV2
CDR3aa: ARDRGTEAF

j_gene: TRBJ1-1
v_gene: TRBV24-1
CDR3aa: ATSDPAPGQQNTEAF

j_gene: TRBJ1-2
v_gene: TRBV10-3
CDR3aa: AISDGTGDYT

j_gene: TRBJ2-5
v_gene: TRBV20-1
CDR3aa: SASFSASWPQETQY

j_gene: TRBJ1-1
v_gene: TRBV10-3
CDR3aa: AISIGLHRDQNTEAF

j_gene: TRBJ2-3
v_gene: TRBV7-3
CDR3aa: ASNITSGRPDTQY

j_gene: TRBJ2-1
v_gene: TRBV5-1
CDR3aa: ASSLTWSSYNEQF

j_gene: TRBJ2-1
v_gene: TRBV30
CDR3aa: AWRGAYNEQF

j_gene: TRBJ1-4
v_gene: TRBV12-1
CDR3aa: ASSSGQGKDEKLF

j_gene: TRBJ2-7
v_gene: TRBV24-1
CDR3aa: ATSDGLAGVYEQY